The 11 T cell receptor beta chains in this list originate from one sample, sequenced in a study of T cell repertoires in ileal Crohn's disease (dated by TCRdb to the late 2010s). Receptors were amplified or captured by the immunoSEQ multiplex PCR assay. As stored in TCRdb, this immuneACCESS dataset retains in-frame rearrangements with V and J assigned. A fraction of the clones does not appear; measured against another copy, unresolved V genes explain less than half of the discrepancy, and the remainder lacks a known reason. In all, the sample holds thousands of clones, and under 85% of those were seen once. Roughly 3% of the sample is held by the ten biggest clonotypes. Material for sequencing was ileal tissue. The receptors originated from an adult with Crohn's disease.

This chain links TRBV6-5 with TRBJ2-2; D may be TRBD2 (5 bases). The CDR3 is 15 amino acids. Trimming left V 0 bases short and J 5 bases short, with 10 bases between. CDR1 is MNHEY, CDR2 SVGAGI, per germline. DNA of the CDR3: TGTGCCAGCAGTTACTCGGGAGTGGTTACCGGGGAGCTGTTTTTT. It encodes CASSYSGVVTGELFF.

The chain combines TRBV28 with TRBJ2-7; D remains unclear. V lost 8 bases to trimming and J lost 5 bases, with 10 bases between them. Germline CDR1 is MDHEN and CDR2 is SYDVKM. This CDR3 comprises 11 residues. CDR3 loop: CASGDWDEQYF. The CDR3 nucleotides read TGTGCCAGCGGAGATTGGGACGAGCAGTACTTC. The complete variable domain, with remaining parts taken from reference TRBV28 and TRBJ2-7, reads DVKVTQSSRYLVKRTGEKVFLECVQDMDHENMFWYRQDPGLGLRLIYFSYDVKMKEKGDIPEGYSVSREKKERFSLILESASTNQTSMYLCASGDWDEQYFGPGTRLTVT.

The rearrangement uses TRBV6-5 and TRBJ1-6, with D possibly being TRBD1 (5 bases). The CDR3 totals 14 residues. Germline V gene sequence: CDR1 MNHEY, CDR2 SVGAGI. V was shortened by 9 bases and J by 2 bases, with 11 bases between the two germline ends. This CDR3 reads CASRQITYNSPLHF. CDR3 bases: TGTGCCAGTCGACAGATAACCTATAATTCACCCCTCCACTTT.

The V and J genes are TRBV4-3 and TRBJ2-1; D remains unclear. The CDR3 spans 17 residues. V shed 0 bases and J shed 0 bases, with 12 bases lying between them. The germline CDR1 and CDR2 sequences are LGHNA and YSLEER. CDR3 DNA: TGCGCCAGCAGCCAAGATAGAACTTACAGCTCCTACAATGAGCAGTTCTTC. This translates into CASSQDRTYSSYNEQFF.

The rearrangement uses TRBV2 and TRBJ2-3, with 8 nucleotides matching TRBD2. Germline CDR1 SNHLY, CDR2 FYNNEI. Germline trimming cut 4 bases from V and 3 bases from J; bases unmatched to any gene: 6. CDR3 size: 15 residues. CDR3 nucleotides: TGTGCCAGCAGTGGAGGACTAGCTTCAACAGATACGCAGTATTTT. Residues: CASSGGLASTDTQYF.

The chain uses TRBV2 and TRBJ2-5; 7 bases line up with TRBD2. Germline CDR1 reads SNHLY; CDR2 reads FYNNEI. The CDR3 has 17 amino acids. Unmatched junction bases numbered 15, after V lost 8 bases and J lost 0 bases. The CDR3 protein is CASASSGEHLYQETQYF. In nucleotides, the CDR3 is TGTGCCAGCGCCTCGAGCGGGGAACACTTGTACCAAGAGACCCAGTACTTC.

This rearrangement joins TRBV29-1 to TRBJ2-1; 9 positions agree with TRBD1. The J segment lost 5 bases and the V segment lost 7 bases, leaving 9 bases of the junction unmatched. CDR3 size: 14 residues. In germline, CDR1 is SQVTM, CDR2 ANQGSEA. CDR3 sequence (DNA): TGCAGCGCGTTCCCGGGACAGGGACACAATGAGCAGTTCTTC. Protein sequence: CSAFPGQGHNEQFF.

The chain couples TRBV4-1 to TRBJ2-7; possibly TRBD2 for D (6 bases). CDR1 is MGHRA and CDR2 is YSYEKL in the germline V gene. V was clipped by 5 bases and J by 0 bases, with 11 bases between them. The CDR3 sequence is 14 residues long. The CDR3 here is CASSAGPLSYEQYF. CDR3 nucleotides: TGCGCCAGCAGCGCGGGACCGCTCTCCTACGAGCAGTACTTC.

This rearrangement joins TRBV6-1 to TRBJ1-6, with D hard to call. The CDR3 sequence is 13 residues long. Trimming removed 6 bases at V and 6 bases at J, with 9 bases between. CDR1 and CDR2 (germline): MNHNS, SASEGT. The DNA for the CDR3 is TGTGCCAGCAGCCCTTCCCTTAATTCACCCCTCCACTTT. It codes for CASSPSLNSPLHF.

In DNA, the CDR3 is TGTGCCAGCAGCTCAACGGGACTACCGAATGAAGCTTTCTTT. Amino acids: CASSSTGLPNEAFF. The genes are TRBV27 and TRBJ1-1; D is possibly TRBD1 (5 bases). The CDR3 length is 14 residues. Trimming left V 6 bases short and J 7 bases short, with 18 bases between. The germline V gene has CDR1 MNHEY and CDR2 SMNVEV (reference sequence).

This clone was recorded once. The chain employs TRBV2 and TRBJ2-2; 7 bases map to TRBD1. Trimming at V came to 3 bases and at J to 6 bases, leaving 7 bases not matched to a gene. Germline CDR1 is SNHLY and CDR2 is FYNNEI. The CDR3 covers 15 residues. In nucleotides, the CDR3 is TGTGCCAGCAGTGAGGCAGACAGGGTGGCCGGGGAGCTGTTTTTT. Encoded protein: CASSEADRVAGELFF.